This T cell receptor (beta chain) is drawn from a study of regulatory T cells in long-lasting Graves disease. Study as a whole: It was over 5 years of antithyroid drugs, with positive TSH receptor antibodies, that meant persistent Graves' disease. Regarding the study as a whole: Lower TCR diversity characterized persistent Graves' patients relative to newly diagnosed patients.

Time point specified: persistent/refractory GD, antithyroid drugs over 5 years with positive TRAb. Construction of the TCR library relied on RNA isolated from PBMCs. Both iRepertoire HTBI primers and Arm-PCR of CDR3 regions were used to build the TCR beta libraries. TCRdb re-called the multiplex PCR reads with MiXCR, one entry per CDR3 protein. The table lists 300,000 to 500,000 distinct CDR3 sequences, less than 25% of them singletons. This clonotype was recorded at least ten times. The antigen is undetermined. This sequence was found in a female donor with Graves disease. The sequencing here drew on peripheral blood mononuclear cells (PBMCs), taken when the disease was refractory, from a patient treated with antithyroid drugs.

The CDR3 protein is CASSRFGDRYQETQYF. The CDR3 nucleotides are TGTGCCAGCAGCCGTTTCGGCGACAGGTACCAAGAGACCCAGTACTTC. V and J are TRBV7-9 and TRBJ2-5, with D perhaps matching TRBD1 (6 bases). Trimming removed 5 bases from V and 0 bases from J, with 16 bases in between. The germline V gene has CDR1 SEHNR and CDR2 FQNEAQ (reference sequence). The CDR3 spans 16 residues.